A selection of T cell receptor beta chains follows, all from one sample in a study of cytotoxic CD8 clonotypes in ibrutinib-treated CLL. Profiling relied on immunoSEQ multiplex PCR, and the TCRdb table lists in-frame clones only, not all of them. Altogether some 170,000 clones are present, over 75% being singletons, with the ten largest covering about 2.9%. The starting material was PBMCs, obtained at disease progression, from a patient treated with ibrutinib. The receptors originated from a human donor with chronic lymphocytic leukemia. Both conserved end residues are part of each CDR3. The D gene is left open where the match is weak.

D gene,V gene,J gene,CDR3 protein
NA,TRBV7-2,TRBJ1-2,CASSLAYPQSGYTF
NA,TRBV11-3,TRBJ2-1,CASSETVEQFF
NA,TRBV4-2,TRBJ1-3,CASSQDLPGFLGNTIYF
NA,TRBV11-2,TRBJ2-2,CASSLGGGNTGELFF
NA,TRBV7-6,TRBJ1-1,CASSLSLGAQLNTEAFF
TRBD2,TRBV28,TRBJ2-1,CASSSYNKGLAGTSSYNEQFF
NA,TRBV19,TRBJ1-1,CASSILIFGGAGMNTEAFF
TRBD2,TRBV30,TRBJ2-5,CAGARGGYQETQYF
NA,TRBV7-2,TRBJ2-7,CASSNGGRSAYEQYF
NA,TRBV19,TRBJ2-1,CASRQAEFDNEQFF
TRBD1,TRBV19,TRBJ1-1,CASRTGNTEAFF
NA,TRBV27,TRBJ1-4,CASSLSHRADADEKLFF
NA,TRBV11-3,TRBJ2-7,CASSFFRGSYEQYF
NA,TRBV10-1,TRBJ2-7,CASSERPTGGEQYF
NA,TRBV2,TRBJ2-3,CASSRRQSTDTQYF
NA,TRBV19,TRBJ1-1,CASRGANTMNTEAFF
TRBD1,TRBV7-3,TRBJ2-1,CASSAGQGNGNEQFF
NA,TRBV9,TRBJ1-2,CASSVDLRRGYGYTF
NA,TRBV9,TRBJ2-2,CASSVATSSNTGELFF
TRBD2,TRBV5-4,TRBJ2-5,CASSSPGTITQYF
NA,TRBV7-6,TRBJ2-1,CASSLVADPYNEQFF